A selection of T cell receptor beta chains follows, all from one sample in a study of T cell responses to AZD1222 COVID-19 vaccine. Only in-frame clones appear in the TCRdb table, and some are missing; sequencing was by immunoSEQ multiplex PCR. The sample has 150,000 to 200,000 clones; around 90% are singletons. This specimen was peripheral blood, taken on day 0 of AZD1222 vaccination. These receptors all stem from an adult in good health. CDR3s include the opening cysteine and the closing phenylalanine or tryptophan. The order of the fields is V gene, clone size, J gene, D gene, CDR3 DNA, CDR3 protein. The D gene is left open where the match is weak. Rows give clone size only sometimes, using once, few, many, or a class for an expanded clone.

v_call: TRBV20-1; clone_size: .; j_call: TRBJ1-1; d_call: .; cdr3_nt: TGCAGTGCTAGTAAGGGCAGGAACACTGAAGCTTTCTTT; cdr3_aa: CSASKGRNTEAFF
v_call: TRBV5-6; clone_size: .; j_call: TRBJ2-7; d_call: .; cdr3_nt: TGTGCCAGCTCTCAGGAGGGCTACGAGCAGTACTTC; cdr3_aa: CASSQEGYEQYF
v_call: TRBV6-6; clone_size: .; j_call: TRBJ1-1; d_call: .; cdr3_nt: TGTGCCACCTTTTACCCGGCAGGGAACACTGAAGCTTTCTTT; cdr3_aa: CATFYPAGNTEAFF
v_call: TRBV6-5; clone_size: .; j_call: TRBJ1-4; d_call: TRBD1; cdr3_nt: TGTGCCAGCAGTTTCCGACAGGGGTCTAATGAAAAACTGTTTTTT; cdr3_aa: CASSFRQGSNEKLFF
v_call: TRBV5-1; clone_size: .; j_call: TRBJ2-3; d_call: .; cdr3_nt: TGCGCCAGCGGCACCTCGGGCAGGGATACGCAGTATTTT; cdr3_aa: CASGTSGRDTQYF
v_call: TRBV10-1; clone_size: .; j_call: TRBJ1-2; d_call: .; cdr3_nt: TGCGCCAGCAGTTCGGAGGAAAACTATGGCTACACCTTC; cdr3_aa: CASSSEENYGYTF
v_call: TRBV7-9; clone_size: .; j_call: TRBJ1-5; d_call: .; cdr3_nt: TGTGCCAGCAGCTTATTTGTGGGGGGAGAGGGGCCCCAGCATTTT; cdr3_aa: CASSLFVGGEGPQHF
v_call: TRBV19; clone_size: .; j_call: TRBJ2-3; d_call: TRBD2; cdr3_nt: TGTGCCAGTAGTATAGCGGGGACTAGCGGGAGGAAAGATACGCAGTATTTT; cdr3_aa: CASSIAGTSGRKDTQYF
v_call: TRBV5-1; clone_size: .; j_call: TRBJ2-5; d_call: .; cdr3_nt: TGCGCCAGCAGCTTCGGGCTCAGACTCCCCGGGGAGACCCAGTACTTC; cdr3_aa: CASSFGLRLPGETQYF
v_call: TRBV4-1; clone_size: .; j_call: TRBJ2-3; d_call: .; cdr3_nt: TGCGCCAGCAGCCAGGAAAGACAGACAGATACGCAGTATTTT; cdr3_aa: CASSQERQTDTQYF
v_call: TRBV7-8; clone_size: .; j_call: TRBJ2-6; d_call: .; cdr3_nt: TGTGCCAGCAGCTTAAACTCTGGGGCCAACGTCCTGACTTTC; cdr3_aa: CASSLNSGANVLTF
v_call: TRBV5-1; clone_size: .; j_call: TRBJ2-1; d_call: TRBD2; cdr3_nt: TGCGCCAGCAGCTTGATCGGGACTAGCGGGAGGGCGACTGAGCAGTTCTTC; cdr3_aa: CASSLIGTSGRATEQFF
v_call: TRBV19; clone_size: .; j_call: TRBJ1-2; d_call: .; cdr3_nt: TGTGCCAGTAGGAGGGGGGAGATCTATGGCTACACCTTC; cdr3_aa: CASRRGEIYGYTF
v_call: TRBV2; clone_size: .; j_call: TRBJ2-7; d_call: .; cdr3_nt: TGTGCCAGCCACTTGGGGGGATCATTGGGGTACGAGCAGTACTTC; cdr3_aa: CASHLGGSLGYEQYF
v_call: TRBV19; clone_size: .; j_call: TRBJ1-6; d_call: TRBD1; cdr3_nt: TGTGCCAGTAGTGTCACAGGGGTGGGGGATTCACCCCTCCACTTT; cdr3_aa: CASSVTGVGDSPLHF
v_call: TRBV30; clone_size: .; j_call: TRBJ1-1; d_call: .; cdr3_nt: TGTGCCTGGAGTGTACCTTGGAGACAGGAGGAAGCTTTCTTT; cdr3_aa: CAWSVPWRQEEAFF
v_call: TRBV21-1; clone_size: .; j_call: TRBJ1-3; d_call: .; cdr3_nt: TGTGCCAGCAGCACCCCAAGGGTAGGAGGAAACACCATATATTTT; cdr3_aa: CASSTPRVGGNTIYF
v_call: TRBV3-1/TRBV3-2; clone_size: .; j_call: TRBJ1-6; d_call: .; cdr3_nt: TGTGCCAGCAGCCCCACGGGGGGCCTTTCACCCCTCCACTTT; cdr3_aa: CASSPTGGLSPLHF
v_call: TRBV27; clone_size: once; j_call: TRBJ2-7; d_call: .; cdr3_nt: TGTGCCAGCAGTTTCCTCGGGCAGCCCTACGAGCAGTACTTC; cdr3_aa: CASSFLGQPYEQYF
v_call: TRBV6-4; clone_size: .; j_call: TRBJ1-1; d_call: TRBD1; cdr3_nt: TGTGCCAGCAGCTACAGGGGTGGGGACACTGAAGCTTTCTTT; cdr3_aa: CASSYRGGDTEAFF